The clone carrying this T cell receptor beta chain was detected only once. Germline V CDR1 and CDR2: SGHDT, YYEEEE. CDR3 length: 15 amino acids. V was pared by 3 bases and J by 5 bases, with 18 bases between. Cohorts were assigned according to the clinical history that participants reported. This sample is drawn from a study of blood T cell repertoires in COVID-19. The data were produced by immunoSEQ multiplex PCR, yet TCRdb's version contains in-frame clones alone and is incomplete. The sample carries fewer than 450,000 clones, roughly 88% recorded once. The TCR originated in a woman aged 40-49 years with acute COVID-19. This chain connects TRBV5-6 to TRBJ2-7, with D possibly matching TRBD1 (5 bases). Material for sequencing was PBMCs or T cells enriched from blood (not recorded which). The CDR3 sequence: CASSSPVQTRDEQYF. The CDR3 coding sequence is TGTGCCAGCAGCTCCCCCGTGCAGACCAGGGACGAGCAGTACTTC.